Sequencing of this T cell receptor (beta chain) was carried out in a study of blood T cell repertoires in COVID-19. Study-wide context: COVID-19 samples, acute and convalescent, were from the United States, Italy and Spain. From T cells, B-cell-depleted T cells, or PBMCs came the material, which was cDNA or gDNA.

This CDR3 spans 11 amino acids. Trimming removed 1 base from V and 13 bases from J, with 8 bases in between. Germline V gives CDR1 SGHAT, CDR2 FQDESV (reference sequence). Only in-frame clones appear in the TCRdb table, and some are missing; sequencing was by immunoSEQ multiplex PCR. The table shows some 200,000 clones, with 92% occurring only once. Sequenced sample: peripheral blood. The chain carries TRBV11-1 and TRBJ2-1, with D perhaps matching TRBD1 (5 bases). The receptor was isolated from a man in his thirties or forties with acute or convalescent COVID-19. The CDR3 sequence is CASSLEGAQFF. For the CDR3, the DNA is TGTGCCAGCAGCTTAGAAGGGGCCCAGTTCTTC.